A selection of T cell receptor beta chains follows, all from one sample in a study of blood T cell repertoires in COVID-19. Sequencing was performed with immunoSEQ multiplex PCR; in TCRdb, only in-frame clones are kept and a portion is missing. This sample has approximately 80,000 clones, with roughly 79% found just once. Material: peripheral blood. These receptors were obtained from an elderly man with acute or convalescent COVID-19. CDR3s include the opening cysteine and the closing phenylalanine or tryptophan. The D gene is left open where the match is weak. For some rows the clone size is stated as once, few or many, or as a class when expanded; others skip it.

D gene: .
V gene: TRBV25-1
clone size: .
J gene: TRBJ2-1
CDR3 protein: CASSGPDYNEQFF
CDR3 DNA: TGTGCCAGCAGTGGGCCAGATTACAATGAGCAGTTCTTC

D gene: .
V gene: TRBV27
clone size: .
J gene: TRBJ2-4
CDR3 protein: CASSLAGKVSKNIQYF
CDR3 DNA: TGTGCCAGCAGTTTGGCAGGGAAAGTGTCCAAAAACATTCAGTACTTC

D gene: TRBD2
V gene: TRBV5-4
clone size: once
J gene: TRBJ2-7
CDR3 protein: CASSFEAGVGYEQYF
CDR3 DNA: TGTGCCAGCAGCTTTGAGGCGGGAGTAGGGTACGAGCAGTACTTC

D gene: .
V gene: TRBV19
clone size: .
J gene: TRBJ1-2
CDR3 protein: CASGSPPHYWYTF
CDR3 DNA: TGTGCCAGTGGGTCACCTCCCCACTATTGGTACACCTTC

D gene: .
V gene: TRBV7-2
clone size: .
J gene: TRBJ2-3
CDR3 protein: CASSLGVDWLGTDTQYF
CDR3 DNA: TGTGCCAGCAGCTTAGGGGTAGACTGGTTGGGCACAGATACGCAGTATTTT

D gene: TRBD1
V gene: TRBV18
clone size: .
J gene: TRBJ1-5
CDR3 protein: CASSPPGQANQPQHF
CDR3 DNA: TGTGCCAGCTCACCACCGGGACAGGCCAATCAGCCCCAGCATTTT

D gene: TRBD1
V gene: TRBV5-6
clone size: .
J gene: TRBJ1-6
CDR3 protein: CASSYGQGGYSPLHF
CDR3 DNA: TGTGCCAGCAGCTACGGACAGGGCGGGTATTCACCCCTCCACTTT

D gene: TRBD2
V gene: TRBV7-9
clone size: .
J gene: TRBJ2-3
CDR3 protein: CASSRTSGGPDTQYF
CDR3 DNA: TGTGCCAGCAGCCGGACTAGCGGGGGACCAGATACGCAGTATTTT

D gene: .
V gene: TRBV15
clone size: .
J gene: TRBJ1-6
CDR3 protein: CATSSRLDSPLHF
CDR3 DNA: TGTGCCACCAGCAGCCGGTTGGATTCACCCCTCCACTTT

D gene: .
V gene: TRBV18
clone size: .
J gene: TRBJ1-2
CDR3 protein: CASSPDQGGYTF
CDR3 DNA: TGTGCCAGCTCACCAGACCAGGGTGGCTACACCTTC

D gene: TRBD2
V gene: TRBV29-1
clone size: .
J gene: TRBJ2-7
CDR3 protein: CSVDRRREGSYEQYF
CDR3 DNA: TGCAGCGTTGATAGGAGACGGGAGGGCTCCTACGAGCAGTACTTC

D gene: .
V gene: TRBV2
clone size: .
J gene: TRBJ1-2
CDR3 protein: CASSVIQDSYGYTF
CDR3 DNA: TGTGCCAGCAGTGTTATACAGGATTCCTATGGCTACACCTTC

D gene: TRBD1
V gene: TRBV9
clone size: .
J gene: TRBJ2-3
CDR3 protein: CASSVRTGVRTDTQYF
CDR3 DNA: TGTGCCAGCAGCGTGCGAACAGGGGTGAGAACAGATACGCAGTATTTT

D gene: TRBD1
V gene: TRBV10-3
clone size: .
J gene: TRBJ1-5
CDR3 protein: CAISEWTGGGQPQHF
CDR3 DNA: TGTGCCATCAGTGAGTGGACAGGGGGCGGGCAGCCCCAGCATTTT

D gene: .
V gene: TRBV7-2
clone size: once
J gene: TRBJ1-2
CDR3 protein: CASSQRRGGSGYTF
CDR3 DNA: TGTGCCAGCAGCCAGCGGAGGGGGGGGTCTGGCTACACCTTC

D gene: .
V gene: TRBV28
clone size: .
J gene: TRBJ2-7
CDR3 protein: CASGWFSNRDF
CDR3 DNA: TGTGCCAGCGGCTGGTTCTCAAACAGGGACTTC

D gene: .
V gene: TRBV18
clone size: .
J gene: TRBJ1-2
CDR3 protein: CASSPRAREGYYGYTF
CDR3 DNA: TGTGCCAGCTCACCACGGGCCAGGGAGGGGTACTATGGCTACACCTTC

D gene: .
V gene: TRBV19
clone size: .
J gene: TRBJ2-2
CDR3 protein: CASRRLVGLGGELFF
CDR3 DNA: TGTGCCAGTAGACGACTAGTGGGTCTTGGCGGGGAGCTGTTTTTT

D gene: .
V gene: TRBV27
clone size: .
J gene: TRBJ2-1
CDR3 protein: CASRQRNEQFF
CDR3 DNA: TGTGCCAGCAGACAACGCAATGAGCAGTTCTTC

D gene: .
V gene: TRBV28
clone size: .
J gene: TRBJ1-2
CDR3 protein: CASRDSNYGYTF
CDR3 DNA: TGTGCCAGCAGGGACAGTAACTATGGCTACACCTTC

D gene: .
V gene: TRBV29-1
clone size: .
J gene: TRBJ2-2
CDR3 protein: CSGVGGPTGELFF
CDR3 DNA: TGCAGCGGTGTGGGGGGGCCCACCGGGGAGCTGTTTTTT

D gene: .
V gene: TRBV7-8
clone size: once
J gene: TRBJ1-1
CDR3 protein: CASSFPDGRGTEAFF
CDR3 DNA: TGTGCCAGCAGCTTTCCGGACGGCAGGGGAACTGAAGCTTTCTTT

D gene: TRBD2
V gene: TRBV7-2
clone size: .
J gene: TRBJ2-1
CDR3 protein: CASSLASGSYDEQFF
CDR3 DNA: TGTGCCAGCAGCTTAGCTAGCGGGAGCTACGATGAGCAGTTCTTC

D gene: .
V gene: TRBV2
clone size: .
J gene: TRBJ1-4
CDR3 protein: CASSATQGPNEKLFF
CDR3 DNA: TGTGCCAGCAGTGCAACACAGGGACCTAATGAAAAACTGTTTTTT

D gene: TRBD1
V gene: TRBV5-5
clone size: .
J gene: TRBJ1-1
CDR3 protein: CASSIPTGGASEAFF
CDR3 DNA: TGTGCCAGCAGCATCCCCACAGGGGGGGCGAGTGAAGCTTTCTTT

D gene: TRBD2
V gene: TRBV4-3
clone size: .
J gene: TRBJ2-7
CDR3 protein: CASSQELALYEQYF
CDR3 DNA: TGCGCCAGCAGCCAAGAACTAGCGCTCTACGAGCAGTACTTC

D gene: .
V gene: TRBV5-4
clone size: few
J gene: TRBJ2-7
CDR3 protein: CASSLSPEGRFEQYF
CDR3 DNA: TGTGCCAGCAGCTTGTCCCCGGAGGGCCGGTTCGAGCAGTACTTC

D gene: TRBD1
V gene: TRBV7-2
clone size: .
J gene: TRBJ1-5
CDR3 protein: CASSSGGGTAQPQHF
CDR3 DNA: TGTGCCAGCAGCTCAGGCGGCGGGACAGCGCAGCCCCAGCATTTT

D gene: .
V gene: TRBV28
clone size: .
J gene: TRBJ1-1
CDR3 protein: CASSWGWNTEAFF
CDR3 DNA: TGTGCCAGCAGTTGGGGCTGGAACACTGAAGCTTTCTTT